This T cell receptor beta chain was observed in a study of blood T cell repertoires in COVID-19. Study overall: Specimens from acute and convalescent COVID-19 originated in the United States, Italy and Spain. From T cells, B-cell-depleted T cells, or PBMCs came the material, which was cDNA or gDNA.

Deletions cut 4 bases from V and 7 bases from J, with 14 bases between. Germline V gene data show CDR1 as SQVTM and CDR2 as ANQGSEA. The CDR3 has 12 amino acids. Per the original data handling: Reference gene primers were amplified, and this amplification served to estimate nucleated cell counts. Produced via immunoSEQ multiplex PCR; TCRdb's table is partial and in-frame only. V and J calls and clone size come straight from that table; D and trimming were deduced from the DNA. The top ten clones hold more than 1.5% of a sample with 130,000 to 150,000 clones, roughly 79% of them seen once. The rearrangement joins TRBV29-1 to TRBJ2-7; D gene ambiguous. The specimen was peripheral blood. This TCR was recovered from a woman aged 60-70 years with acute or convalescent COVID-19. The CDR3 is CSVGRRSGEQYF. In DNA form, the CDR3 reads TGCAGCGTTGGAAGGCGATCGGGTGAGCAGTACTTC.